This T cell receptor beta chain is drawn from a study of blood T cell repertoires in COVID-19. Study-level information: T cells, B-cell-depleted T cells, or PBMCs provided the cDNA or gDNA that served as material.

Only one count was recorded for this clone. The CDR3 runs 19 residues. In germline, CDR1 is MGHRA, CDR2 YSYEKL. Trimming removed 1 base from V and 1 base from J, with 19 bases in between. As originally analysed: Amplification of reference gene primers was used by the study to estimate nucleated cell counts. Some clones are missing from TCRdb's copy, which holds only in-frame ones; the method was immunoSEQ multiplex PCR. Clone size and V and J calls were adopted from that table, with D and trimming inferred from the DNA. The data contain about 85,000 clones, under 85% of them singletons. The clonotype comes from a man between 70 and 80 years old with acute or convalescent COVID-19. The chain is built from TRBV4-1 and TRBJ2-2, with D possibly matching TRBD1 (6 bases). Specimen: peripheral blood. The CDR3 loop reads CASSQGGQGETGNTGELFF. CDR3 DNA sequence: TGCGCCAGCAGCCAAGGGGGGCAGGGAGAAACGGGGAACACCGGGGAGCTGTTTTTT.